The TCR beta chain under discussion was sequenced for a study of T-cell reconstitution after alpha-beta-depleted transplantation in children. Regarding this clonotype: Antigen specificity is unknown.

Trimming left V 3 bases short and J 2 bases short, with 11 bases between. The CDR3 is 14 residues long. The germline gives CDR1 LGHDT, CDR2 YNNKEL (reference sequence). Study findings and constraints: Fresh T-cell production supplied most of the T-cell counts and diversity seen one year after transplant. Elevated TCRbeta diversity at day 60 was traced, in some patients, to surviving recipient T cells and thymic progenitors. There were reportedly several hundred expanded graft clones from which alpha-beta T cells came about two months after transplant.

The authors prepared the TCRbeta library with unique molecular identifiers. TCRdb analysed the PCR reads with MiXCR anew, one entry per CDR3 protein. Of 440,000 or so distinct CDR3 sequences in the sample, about 40% are singletons; the top ten hold 27%. V usage is TRBV3-1 and J usage is TRBJ2-7; a weak D match, TRBD1 (5 bases). The sequence came from a girl aged 2 to 9 with aplastic anemia, due to receive a stem cell transplant. The sequences come from PBMCs, collected before TCRalphabeta/CD19-depleted stem cell transplant. The CDR3 bases are TGTGCCAGCAGCCACTTACGCAGGGCCTACGAGCAGTACTTC. It is translated as CASSHLRRAYEQYF.